The 14 T cell receptor beta chains presented below share a single source sample, sequenced in a study of CXCR4 blockade with PD-1 therapy in pancreatic cancer. The repertoire was sequenced with immunoSEQ multiplex PCR; TCRdb's copy has only in-frame clones and lacks some. This table has thousands of clones, roughly half appearing once. The sequenced material came from tumor tissue. These receptors came from a human donor with pancreatic ductal adenocarcinoma.

CDR3 in DNA: TGTGCCAGCTTCAATCGGATGAACACTGAAGCTTTCTTT. Translation: CASFNRMNTEAFF. The chain employs TRBV18 and TRBJ1-1; D is unresolved. The CDR3 extends over 13 amino acids. Germline CDR1 KGHSH, CDR2 LQKENI. The V end was cut by 7 bases, the J end by 0 bases, with 9 bases between.

CDR3 sequence reads: CASSQLTSGNTIYF. CDR3 sequence (DNA): TGTGCCAGCAGCCAGCTCACCTCTGGAAACACCATATATTTT. This chain joins TRBV14 and TRBJ1-3; no definite D call. The CDR3 sequence is 14 residues long. CDR1 and CDR2 from the germline V gene are SGHDN and FVKESK. V lost 3 bases to trimming and J lost 0 bases, with 6 bases between them.

The chain carries TRBV12-5 and TRBJ2-2, with 8 bases that match TRBD1. This CDR3 spans 13 amino acids. Germline V gene data show CDR1 as LGHNT and CDR2 as FRNRAP. The CDR3 nucleotides read TGTGCCAGCAACGGACAGGGTCGCGGGGAGCTGTTTTTT. This sequence encodes CASNGQGRGELFF.

The chain combines TRBV15 with TRBJ1-5; D not resolved. The CDR3 loop spans 14 amino acids. Germline CDR1 reads LNHNV; CDR2 reads YYDKDF (reference sequence). Deletions cut 5 bases from V and 1 base from J, with 9 bases between. CDR3 sequence: CATSPKGSNQPQHF. The CDR3 nucleotides read TGTGCCACCAGCCCTAAAGGGAGCAATCAGCCCCAGCATTTT. Filled out from reference TRBV15 and TRBJ1-5, the complete variable domain reads DAMVIQNPRYQVTQFGKPVTLSCSQTLNHNVMYWYQQKSSQAPKLLFHYYDKDFNNEADTPDNFQSRRPNTSFCFLDIRSPGLGDTAMYLCATSPKGSNQPQHFGDGTRLSIL.

V is TRBV19 and J is TRBJ1-5; D gene unclear. V shed 5 bases and J shed 3 bases, with 8 bases lying between them. Germline values: CDR1 LNHDA, CDR2 SQIVND (reference sequence). There are 13 residues in the CDR3. This CDR3 reads CASSGSLNQPQHF. CDR3 DNA: TGTGCCAGTAGTGGGTCGCTCAATCAGCCCCAGCATTTT. Using reference TRBV19 and TRBJ1-5 for the parts outside the CDR3, the full variable domain is DGGITQSPKYLFRKEGQNVTLSCEQNLNHDAMYWYRQDPGQGLRLIYYSQIVNDFQKGDIAEGYSVSREKKESFPLTVTSAQKNPTAFYLCASSGSLNQPQHFGDGTRLSIL.

The gene calls are TRBV14 and TRBJ1-6, with D perhaps matching TRBD1 (5 bases). Germline-derived CDR1 and CDR2 are SGHDN and FVKESK. The CDR3 loop spans 14 amino acids. The germline V and J ends were trimmed by 4 bases and 3 bases, with 7 bases remaining between them. The CDR3 sequence: CASSRGLYNSPLHF. The CDR3 DNA is TGTGCCAGCAGCCGGGGCCTCTATAATTCACCCCTCCACTTT.

V is TRBV19 and J is TRBJ1-4; D possibly corresponds to TRBD1 (6 bases). V gave up 1 base and J gave up 0 bases, with 9 bases separating them. The CDR3 contains 16 residues. Germline lookup yields CDR1 LNHDA and CDR2 SQIVND (reference sequence). This CDR3 reads CASSIVGHATNEKLFF. Here the CDR3 DNA reads TGTGCCAGTAGTATAGTGGGACATGCAACTAATGAAAAACTGTTTTTT.

The chain carries TRBV30 and TRBJ1-1; weak D call: TRBD1 (5 bases). Germline CDR1 GTSNPN, CDR2 SVGIG (reference sequence). The V gene lost 0 bases and the J gene lost 3 bases, with 8 bases spanning the gap. This CDR3 contains 13 residues. Here the CDR3 DNA reads TGTGCCTGGAGTGTCAGCAGGGACACTGAAGCTTTCTTT. Translated: CAWSVSRDTEAFF. The variable domain in full, with the rest retrieved from reference TRBV30 and TRBJ1-1, is SQTIHQWPATLVQPVGSPLSLECTVEGTSNPNLYWYRQAAGRGLQLLFYSVGIGQISSEVPQNLSASRPQDRQFILSSKKLLLSDSGFYLCAWSVSRDTEAFFGQGTRLTVV.

The V call is TRBV29-1, the J call TRBJ1-2; tentative D call: TRBD1 (5 bases). The germline V gene has CDR1 SQVTM and CDR2 ANQGSEA. V lost 1 base to trimming and J lost 5 bases, with 11 bases between them. There are 13 residues in the CDR3. CDR3 residues: CSVEGGGRYGYTF. CDR3 nucleotides: TGCAGCGTTGAAGGTGGGGGTCGGTATGGCTACACCTTC.

This clone is termed medium-sized. An end of the junction does not agree with germline; a read error may underlie this. The chain carries TRBV6-8 and TRBJ2-1; TRBD2 aligns across 8 bases. Germline V gives CDR1 MNHGY, CDR2 SAAAGT. This CDR3 has 15 amino acids. CDR3 residues: CASSDSGGAYNEQFF. The CDR3 bases are TGTGCCAGCAGTGACTCCGGGGGGGCCTACAATGAGCAGTTCTTC.

This sequence joins TRBV10-2 and TRBJ2-7, with TRBD1 matching 8 bases. Trimming cost V 4 bases and J 0 bases; bases outside gene matches: 5. Germline V gives CDR1 WSHSY, CDR2 SAAADI. This CDR3 comprises 15 residues. The CDR3 here is CASSADRVGSYEQYF. CDR3 DNA sequence: TGCGCCAGCAGTGCGGACAGGGTAGGCTCCTACGAGCAGTACTTC.

V gene TRBV5-1 combines with J gene TRBJ2-5; D gene ambiguous. This CDR3 has 14 amino acids. V was shortened by 2 bases and J by 1 base, with 9 bases between the two germline ends. Germline V gene sequence: CDR1 SGHRS, CDR2 YFSETQ. The CDR3 DNA reads TGCGCCAGCAGCTTTCCGCGAGCCCAAGAGACCCAGTACTTC. As protein: CASSFPRAQETQYF.

This clone was counted only a few times. The V gene is TRBV30, the J gene TRBJ2-1, with 9 positions matching TRBD2. Germline CDR1 is GTSNPN and CDR2 is SVGIG (reference sequence). The CDR3 runs to 14 residues. The J segment lost 6 bases and the V segment lost 0 bases, leaving 3 bases of the junction unmatched. CDR3 sequence reads: CAWSVPSGVNEQFF. The CDR3 bases are TGTGCCTGGAGTGTACCTAGCGGGGTCAATGAGCAGTTCTTC.

This clone was recorded a few times. This sequence joins TRBV6-8 and TRBJ1-1; 7 nucleotides agree with TRBD1. The CDR3 has 13 residues. Germline V gene lookup returns CDR1 MNHGY and CDR2 SAAAGT. Trimming cost V 6 bases and J 8 bases; bases outside gene matches: 9. CDR3 DNA: TGTGCCAGCAGGGTCCAGGGGGGTAAAGAAGCTTTCTTT. As protein: CASRVQGGKEAFF.